This TCR beta chain was captured in a study of T-cell reconstitution after alpha-beta-depleted transplantation in children. The germline V gene has CDR1 DFQATT and CDR2 SNEGSKA (reference sequence). Unmatched junction bases numbered 6, after V lost 0 bases and J lost 0 bases. CDR3 length: 16 amino acids. This clonotype has more than one count but fewer than ten. What it binds is not known. The library targeted TCRbeta and was prepared with unique molecular identifiers. Using its own MiXCR run on the PCR reads, TCRdb lists one record per CDR3 protein. The sample has 40,000 to 60,000 distinct CDR3 sequences, around 9% seen once. Study-wide findings and caveats: Some patients' high day-60 TCRbeta diversity was attributed to recipient cells surviving conditioning. It was newly produced T cells that mostly accounted for T-cell counts and diversity one year after transplant.

V is TRBV20-1 and J is TRBJ2-3; 7 bases agree with TRBD2. The sequenced sample was PBMCs, mostly from graft donor cells, obtained 60 days after TCRalphabeta/CD19-depleted stem cell transplant. This sequence originates from a male patient aged 2-15 years who had a stem cell transplant for chronic granulomatous disease, so the T cells may come from the graft donor. The CDR3 protein is CSARDIAGVSTDTQYF. In DNA, the CDR3 is TGCAGTGCTAGAGATATAGCGGGTGTTAGCACAGATACGCAGTATTTT.